This T cell receptor (beta chain) was recorded in a study of CD8+ T cells in alopecia areata. The wider study: Patients received oral tofacitinib, 5 to 10 mg twice daily, for moderate-to-severe alopecia areata. Tofacitinib treatment spanned 6 to 18 months, with 6 months off drug afterward.

The CDR3 is 14 residues long. V was trimmed by 2 bases and J by 0 bases, leaving 8 bases between them. Germline CDR1 is KGHSH and CDR2 is LQKENI. For this clone: What it recognizes is unknown.

Specified treatment: oral pan-JAK inhibitor, 5-10 mg twice daily. Extracted from the samples, RNA was reverse transcribed into cDNA to serve as the sequencing template. Profiling relied on immunoSEQ multiplex PCR, and the TCRdb table lists in-frame clones only, not all of them. The profile shows 160,000 or so clones, around 71% of them singletons. Study-level points and caveats: Scalp clonality and expanded CD8+ clones among the top 100 were significantly decreased by tofacitinib.

The sample consisted of CD4+ T cells sorted from blood, taken at week 4, from a patient treated with tofacitinib. This sequence was found in a human donor with alopecia areata. This chain uses TRBV18 with TRBJ2-7; D gene uncertain. The CDR3 DNA reads as TGTGCCAGCTCACCAGGGGTCGTCTCCTACGAGCAGTACTTC. It specifies CASSPGVVSYEQYF.